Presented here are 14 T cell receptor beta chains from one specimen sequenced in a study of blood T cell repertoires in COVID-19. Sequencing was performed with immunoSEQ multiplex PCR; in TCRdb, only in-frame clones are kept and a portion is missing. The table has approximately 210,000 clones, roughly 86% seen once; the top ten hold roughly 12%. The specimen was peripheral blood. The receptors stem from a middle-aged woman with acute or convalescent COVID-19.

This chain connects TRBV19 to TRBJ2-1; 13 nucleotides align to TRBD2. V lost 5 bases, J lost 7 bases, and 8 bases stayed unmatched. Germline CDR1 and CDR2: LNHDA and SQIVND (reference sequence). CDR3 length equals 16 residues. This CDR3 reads CASSLRLAGGRNEQFF. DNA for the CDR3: TGTGCCAGTAGTCTCAGACTAGCGGGGGGCCGGAATGAGCAGTTCTTC.

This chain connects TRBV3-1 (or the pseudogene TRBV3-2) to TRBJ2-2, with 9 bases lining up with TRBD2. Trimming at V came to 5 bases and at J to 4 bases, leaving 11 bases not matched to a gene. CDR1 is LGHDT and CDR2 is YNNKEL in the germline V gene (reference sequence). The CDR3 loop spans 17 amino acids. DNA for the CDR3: TGTGCCAGCAGCAAACCGGGACTAGCTGGTATCACCGGGGAGCTGTTTTTT. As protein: CASSKPGLAGITGELFF.

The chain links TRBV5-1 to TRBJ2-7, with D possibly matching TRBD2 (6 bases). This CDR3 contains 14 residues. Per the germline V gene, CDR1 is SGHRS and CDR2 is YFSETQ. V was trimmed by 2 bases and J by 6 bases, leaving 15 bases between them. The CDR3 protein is CASSFGGVAVEQYF. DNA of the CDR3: TGCGCCAGCAGCTTTGGCGGGGTCGCAGTCGAGCAGTACTTC.

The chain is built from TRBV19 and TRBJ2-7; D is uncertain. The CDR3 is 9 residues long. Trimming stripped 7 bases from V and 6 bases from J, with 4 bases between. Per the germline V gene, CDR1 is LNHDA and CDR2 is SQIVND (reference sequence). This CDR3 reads CASIREQYF. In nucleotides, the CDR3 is TGTGCCAGTATCCGCGAGCAGTACTTC.

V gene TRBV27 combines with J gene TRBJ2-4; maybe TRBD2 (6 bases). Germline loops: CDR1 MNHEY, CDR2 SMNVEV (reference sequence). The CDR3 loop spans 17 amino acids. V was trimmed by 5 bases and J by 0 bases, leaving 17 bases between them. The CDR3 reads CASSGMLGGLAKNIQYF. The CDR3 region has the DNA TGTGCCAGCAGTGGGATGTTGGGGGGACTAGCCAAAAACATTCAGTACTTC.

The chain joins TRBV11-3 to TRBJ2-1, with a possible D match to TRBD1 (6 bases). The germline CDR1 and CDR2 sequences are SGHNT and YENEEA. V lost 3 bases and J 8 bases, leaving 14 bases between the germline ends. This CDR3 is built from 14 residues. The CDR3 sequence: CASSFGGASDEQFF. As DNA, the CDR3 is TGTGCCAGCAGCTTTGGGGGCGCGTCCGATGAGCAGTTCTTC.

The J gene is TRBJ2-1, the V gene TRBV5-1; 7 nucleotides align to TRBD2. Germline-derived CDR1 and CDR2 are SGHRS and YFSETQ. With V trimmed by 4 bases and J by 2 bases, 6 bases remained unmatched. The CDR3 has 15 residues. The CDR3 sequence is CASSISGVPYNEQFF. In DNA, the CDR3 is TGCGCCAGCAGCATAAGCGGGGTGCCCTACAATGAGCAGTTCTTC.

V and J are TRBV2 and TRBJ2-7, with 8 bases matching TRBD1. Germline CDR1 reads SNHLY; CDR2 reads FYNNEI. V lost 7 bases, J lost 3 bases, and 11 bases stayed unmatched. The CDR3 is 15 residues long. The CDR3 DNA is TGTGCCAGCACCTCTTTGCAGGGGGCTTTCTACGAGCAGTACTTC. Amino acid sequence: CASTSLQGAFYEQYF.

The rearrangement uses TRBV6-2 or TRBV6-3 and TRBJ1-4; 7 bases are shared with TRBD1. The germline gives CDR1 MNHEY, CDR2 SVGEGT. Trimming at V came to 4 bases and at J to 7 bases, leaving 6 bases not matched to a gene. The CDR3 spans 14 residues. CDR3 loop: CASSSGGSTEKLFF. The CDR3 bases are TGTGCCAGCAGTTCAGGGGGAAGTACTGAAAAACTGTTTTTT.

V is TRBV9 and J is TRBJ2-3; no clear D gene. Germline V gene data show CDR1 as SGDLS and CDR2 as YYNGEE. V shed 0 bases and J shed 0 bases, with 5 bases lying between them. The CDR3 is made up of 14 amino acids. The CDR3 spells CASSVDSSTDTQYF. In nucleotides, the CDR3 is TGTGCCAGCAGCGTAGACTCCAGCACAGATACGCAGTATTTT. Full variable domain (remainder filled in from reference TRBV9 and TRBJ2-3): DSGVTQTPKHLITATGQRVTLRCSPRSGDLSVYWYQQSLDQGLQFLIQYYNGEERAKGNILERFSAQQFPDLHSELNLSSLELGDSALYFCASSVDSSTDTQYFGPGTRLTVL.

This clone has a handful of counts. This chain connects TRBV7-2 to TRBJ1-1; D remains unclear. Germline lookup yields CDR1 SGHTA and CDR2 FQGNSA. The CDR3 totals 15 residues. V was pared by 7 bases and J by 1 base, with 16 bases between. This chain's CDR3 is CASIPPSRENTEAFF. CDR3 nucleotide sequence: TGTGCCAGCATTCCGCCCTCACGGGAGAACACTGAAGCTTTCTTT.

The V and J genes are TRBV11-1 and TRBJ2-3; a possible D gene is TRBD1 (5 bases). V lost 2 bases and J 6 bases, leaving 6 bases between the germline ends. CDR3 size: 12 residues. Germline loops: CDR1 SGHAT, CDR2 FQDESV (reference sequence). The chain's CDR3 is CASSLQGDTQYF. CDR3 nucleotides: TGTGCCAGCAGCTTACAGGGTGATACGCAGTATTTT. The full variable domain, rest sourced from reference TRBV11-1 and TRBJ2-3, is EAEVAQSPRYKITEKSQAVAFWCDPISGHATLYWYRQILGQGPELLVQFQDESVVDDSQLPKDRFSAERLKGVDSTLKIQPAELGDSAMYLCASSLQGDTQYFGPGTRLTVL.

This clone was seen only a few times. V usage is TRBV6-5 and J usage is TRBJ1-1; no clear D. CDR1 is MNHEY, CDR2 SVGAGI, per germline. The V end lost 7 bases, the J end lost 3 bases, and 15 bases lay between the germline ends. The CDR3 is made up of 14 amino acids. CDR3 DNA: TGTGCCAGCACAGGTGACTCGAGGGACACTGAAGCTTTCTTT. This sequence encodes CASTGDSRDTEAFF.

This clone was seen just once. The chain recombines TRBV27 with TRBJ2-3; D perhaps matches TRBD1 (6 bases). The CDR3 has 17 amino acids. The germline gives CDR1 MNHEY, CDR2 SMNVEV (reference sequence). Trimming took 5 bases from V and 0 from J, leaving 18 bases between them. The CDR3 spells CASSRTGILSSTDTQYF. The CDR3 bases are TGTGCCAGCAGTCGAACAGGGATACTATCTAGCACAGATACGCAGTATTTT.